This T cell receptor (beta chain) was recorded in a study of shared clonotypes between healthy human individuals. This CDR3 is 11 amino acids long. V was cut by 5 bases and J by 8 bases, with 10 bases left in between. Germline-derived CDR1 and CDR2 are SGHNT and YYREEE (reference sequence). Deep-level running was used for the assay. Method: immunoSEQ multiplex PCR; TCRdb's copy keeps in-frame clones and lacks some. The table records 2 million to 3 million clones, roughly 93% of them present only once. Caucasian adults residing in Nashville, Tennessee made up all the donors. The source is a man aged 18-30 years in good health. Some clones in this sample may be carry-over from other donors' samples. The V gene is TRBV5-4, the J gene TRBJ1-1; perhaps TRBD1 as D (6 bases). Sequenced sample: naive CD4+ T cells from PBMCs. Subset: CD45RA+ positively selected. CDR3 bases: TGTGCCAGCAGGAATACAGGGGAAGCTTTCTTT. Amino acids: CASRNTGEAFF.